This T cell receptor (beta chain) was recorded in a study of blood T cells in healthy people across ages. General study results and limits: Higher diversity, along with more naive CD4+ cells, distinguished long-lived donors from aged donors.

With 2 bases clipped from V and 4 bases from J, the junction kept 6 bases outside the gene matches. CDR1 and CDR2 (germline): MNHNS, SASEGT. The CDR3 consists of 16 residues. The use of a sample-barcoded 5' primer and a J-beta primer mix characterized a second PCR of 7 to 11 cycles. TCRdb re-analysed the 5' RACE reads in MiXCR, keeping a single row per CDR3 protein. This sample has roughly 800,000 distinct CDR3 sequences, with 20% to 25% found just once. About this clonotype itself: The antigen is undetermined.

These records were also assigned to another study, of T cells of mothers and their children. That source reports: Extraction yielded RNA that went, in full, into cDNA synthesis at around 1.6 ug per 15 ul.

This chain uses TRBV6-1 with TRBJ2-4, with TRBD1 identical over 9 bases. The sequenced sample was blood. The receptor's source is a boy aged 10-17 years in good health. Here the CDR3 DNA reads TGTGCCAGCAGTGAACCGTCCGGGACAGGGAAAAACATTCAGTACTTC. This gives the protein CASSEPSGTGKNIQYF.